These T cell receptor beta chains were read from a single sample in a study of graft-versus-host responses after intestinal transplantation. Repertoires were generated with immunoSEQ multiplex PCR, while TCRdb's copy carries only in-frame clones and drops some. The table lists more than 90,000 clones, 90% to 95% of them singletons. Their specific antigens are unknown. This specimen consisted of unstimulated CD8+ T cells sorted from spleen or lymph node cells, obtained before intestinal transplant. These receptors all stem from a human donor who received an intestinal transplant. Both conserved end residues are part of each CDR3. The D gene is left open where the match is weak. A clone size is listed for some rows: how often the clone was seen (once, few, many), or a class if it is expanded.

TRBJ2-7 | . | . | TRBV5-4 | CASSGGPGVYNEQYF | TGTGCCAGCAGCGGTGGCCCAGGGGTCTACAACGAGCAGTACTTC
TRBJ2-1 | . | . | TRBV6-1 | CASSEAGDMWAAYNEQFF | TGTGCCAGCAGTGAAGCAGGGGACATGTGGGCCGCCTACAATGAGCAGTTCTTC
TRBJ2-3 | . | . | TRBV29-1 | CSVGGGTDTQYF | TGCAGCGTTGGCGGGGGCACAGATACGCAGTATTTT
TRBJ2-2 | TRBD2 | . | TRBV9 | CASSGSIAGGPTGELFF | TGTGCCAGCAGCGGGTCCATAGCGGGGGGACCTACCGGGGAGCTGTTTTTT
TRBJ2-1 | TRBD2 | . | TRBV27 | CASSLLAGGGGNEQFF | TGTGCCAGCAGTCTACTAGCGGGAGGAGGGGGCAATGAGCAGTTCTTC
TRBJ1-2 | TRBD1 | few | TRBV13 | CASSLVDRDGYTF | TGTGCCAGCAGCTTAGTCGACAGGGACGGCTACACCTTC
TRBJ2-7 | . | . | TRBV27 | CASRDISYEQYF | TGTGCCAGCAGGGACATATCCTACGAGCAGTACTTC
TRBJ2-4 | TRBD2 | . | TRBV19 | CASSSGGNIQYF | TGTGCCAGCAGCAGCGGGGGCAACATTCAGTACTTC
TRBJ1-1 | . | . | TRBV13 | CASSPKDPDIRTEAFF | TGTGCCAGCAGCCCGAAAGACCCCGACATAAGGACTGAAGCTTTCTTT
TRBJ2-1 | TRBD1 | . | TRBV4-2 | CASSQDRDSYNEQFF | TGTGCCAGCAGCCAAGATAGGGACAGCTACAATGAGCAGTTCTTC
TRBJ2-3 | TRBD1 | . | TRBV19 | CASRMTGGAKDTQYF | TGTGCCAGTAGGATGACAGGGGGCGCGAAAGATACGCAGTATTTT
TRBJ1-2 | . | . | TRBV4-3 | CASSQEGGEVGPSRGTNYGYTF | TGCGCCAGCAGCCAAGAGGGAGGGGAGGTGGGCCCATCTAGGGGTACTAACTATGGCTACACCTTC
TRBJ2-7 | . | once | TRBV5-1 | CASSFYGGLGVSEQYF | TGCGCCAGCAGCTTTTACGGGGGACTGGGGGTGAGTGAGCAGTACTTC
TRBJ2-1 | TRBD2 | once | TRBV10-2 | CASSVPGGAGSDNEQFF | TGCGCCAGCAGTGTACCGGGGGGAGCGGGATCGGACAATGAGCAGTTCTTC
TRBJ2-1 | . | . | TRBV5-4 | CASSLVLRGSYNEQFF | TGTGCCAGCAGCTTGGTTCTCCGGGGATCCTACAATGAGCAGTTCTTC
TRBJ2-7 | . | once | TRBV10-1 | CASSEVGSYEQYF | TGCGCCAGCAGTGAGGTCGGGAGCTACGAGCAGTACTTC
TRBJ2-2 | TRBD2 | . | TRBV5-1 | CASSSAEAGGGTGELFF | TGCGCCAGCAGCTCAGCCGAAGCGGGAGGCGGCACCGGGGAGCTGTTTTTT
TRBJ2-7 | . | . | TRBV11-3 | CASRNTGPSHEQYF | TGTGCCAGCAGAAACACAGGGCCGTCGCACGAGCAGTACTTC
TRBJ1-5 | . | . | TRBV30 | CAWSNGAGGNQPQHF | TGTGCCTGGTCAAACGGGGCGGGGGGCAATCAGCCCCAGCATTTT
TRBJ1-2 | TRBD1 | . | TRBV15 | CATSGNRGQGANYGYTF | TGTGCCACCAGCGGGAACAGGGGTCAGGGGGCTAACTATGGCTACACCTTC
TRBJ2-5 | . | . | TRBV7-7 | CASSPSDRRETQYF | TGTGCCAGCAGCCCGTCCGACAGGCGGGAGACCCAGTACTTC
TRBJ1-3 | . | . | TRBV7-9 | CASSLGYLTSGNTIYF | TGTGCCAGCAGCTTAGGGTACCTAACCTCTGGAAACACCATATATTTT
TRBJ1-1 | . | . | TRBV10-2 | CASNGESNTEAFF | TGCGCCAGCAACGGGGAGTCGAACACTGAAGCTTTCTTT
TRBJ2-7 | TRBD1 | . | TRBV7-9 | CASSRQGHEQYF | TGTGCCAGCAGCCGACAGGGCCACGAGCAGTACTTC
TRBJ2-3 | TRBD2 | . | TRBV7-6 | CASTRGGEYTDTQYF | TGTGCCAGCACCCGGGGGGGGGAATACACAGATACGCAGTATTTT
TRBJ1-1 | . | once | TRBV12-2 | CASRLASGQGASEAFF | TGTGCAAGTCGCTTAGCTTCCGGGCAGGGGGCCTCTGAAGCTTTCTTT
TRBJ1-4 | TRBD1 | . | TRBV4-1 | CASSQVATGLATNEKLFF | TGCGCCAGCAGCCAAGTTGCGACAGGGCTTGCAACTAATGAAAAACTGTTTTTT
TRBJ2-7 | . | . | TRBV19 | CASSIGATEQYF | TGTGCCAGTAGTATAGGGGCTACCGAGCAGTACTTC
TRBJ2-3 | TRBD2 | . | TRBV4-1 | CASSLSGGTDTQYF | TGCGCCAGCAGCCTTAGCGGGGGCACAGATACGCAGTATTTT
TRBJ2-7 | . | once | TRBV6-1 | CASSDRSIYEQYF | TGTGCCAGCAGTGACAGGTCGATCTACGAGCAGTACTTC
TRBJ2-7 | TRBD1 | . | TRBV7-2 | CASSPRDSIHYEQYF | TGTGCCAGCAGCCCCCGGGACAGCATTCACTACGAGCAGTACTTC
TRBJ1-1 | . | . | TRBV2 | CASSEARGNTEAFF | TGTGCCAGCAGTGAAGCCAGGGGGAACACTGAAGCTTTCTTT
TRBJ2-1 | TRBD2 | . | TRBV13 | CASSLGGLGSYNEQFF | TGTGCCAGCAGCTTAGGAGGACTAGGCTCCTACAATGAGCAGTTCTTC
TRBJ1-1 | . | . | TRBV2 | CASSETYMNTEAFF | TGTGCCAGCAGTGAGACATACATGAACACTGAAGCTTTCTTT
TRBJ2-1 | TRBD2 | few | TRBV6-1 | CASSLAEYNEQFF | TGTGCCAGCAGCCTAGCGGAATACAATGAGCAGTTCTTC
TRBJ2-7 | . | once | TRBV7-6 | CASSLNEEGGYEQYF | TGTGCCAGCAGCTTAAACGAAGAAGGCGGCTACGAGCAGTACTTC
TRBJ1-1 | . | . | TRBV27 | CASSSTRGLNTEAFF | TGTGCCAGCAGTTCTACCAGGGGATTGAACACTGAAGCTTTCTTT
TRBJ2-7 | TRBD1 | . | TRBV6-5 | CASRDRGSYEQYF | TGTGCCAGCAGGGACAGGGGGTCCTACGAGCAGTACTTC
TRBJ2-1 | TRBD2 | once | TRBV9 | CASSEGSGVSYNEQFF | TGTGCCAGCAGCGAGGGTAGCGGGGTTTCCTACAATGAGCAGTTCTTC
TRBJ2-5 | TRBD2 | . | TRBV2 | CASSAGGGLQETQYF | TGTGCCAGCAGTGCGGGCGGGGGTCTCCAAGAGACCCAGTACTTC
TRBJ2-1 | TRBD2 | . | TRBV2 | CASSKWLAEYNEQFF | TGTGCCAGCAGTAAATGGCTAGCGGAGTACAATGAGCAGTTCTTC
TRBJ2-7 | TRBD2 | . | TRBV4-3 | CASSQDHIGGAYEQYF | TGCGCCAGCAGCCAAGATCACATCGGGGGGGCCTACGAGCAGTACTTC
TRBJ1-1 | TRBD1 | few | TRBV2 | CASRGTANTEAFF | TGTGCCAGCAGAGGGACAGCGAACACTGAAGCTTTCTTT
TRBJ1-3 | TRBD1 | . | TRBV2 | CASSEGQGADTIYF | TGTGCCAGCAGTGAAGGACAGGGCGCGGACACCATATATTTT
TRBJ2-7 | . | . | TRBV5-1 | CASSDTGYVSEQYF | TGCGCCAGCAGCGATACAGGATACGTCTCTGAGCAGTACTTC
TRBJ1-5 | TRBD1 | . | TRBV6-1 | CASSESWDSRPPQHF | TGTGCCAGCAGTGAATCTTGGGACAGTCGTCCGCCCCAGCATTTT
TRBJ2-3 | . | . | TRBV15 | CATSRESRERTSTDTQYF | TGTGCCACCAGCAGAGAGAGCAGGGAACGAACCAGCACAGATACGCAGTATTTT
TRBJ2-7 | . | . | TRBV27 | CASSYSASYEQYF | TGTGCCAGCAGTTACTCCGCCTCCTACGAGCAGTACTTC
TRBJ2-7 | . | . | TRBV5-6 | CASSPFLSYEQYF | TGTGCCAGCAGCCCGTTCTTGTCCTACGAGCAGTACTTC
TRBJ2-3 | TRBD2 | . | TRBV2 | CASTSGDSDTQYF | TGTGCCAGCACCAGCGGGGACTCAGATACGCAGTATTTT
TRBJ1-1 | . | . | TRBV5-1 | CASSWGGSGPNTEAFF | TGCGCCAGCAGCTGGGGGGGATCGGGACCTAACACTGAAGCTTTCTTT
TRBJ2-3 | . | . | TRBV4-1 | CASSQETFTDTQYF | TGCGCCAGCAGCCAAGAAACTTTCACAGATACGCAGTATTTT
TRBJ1-5 | TRBD1 | . | TRBV19 | CASGQGMGQPQHF | TGTGCCAGCGGACAGGGAATGGGTCAGCCCCAGCATTTT
TRBJ1-4 | . | . | TRBV19 | CASRPMTGGNEKLFF | TGTGCCAGTAGGCCGATGACCGGGGGTAATGAAAAACTGTTTTTT
TRBJ1-5 | . | once | TRBV5-5 | CASSPVHLNQPQHF | TGTGCCAGCAGCCCGGTCCACCTCAATCAGCCCCAGCATTTT
TRBJ2-1 | . | . | TRBV5-6 | CASSSPPRDNEQFF | TGTGCCAGCAGCTCCCCCCCCCGGGACAATGAGCAGTTCTTC